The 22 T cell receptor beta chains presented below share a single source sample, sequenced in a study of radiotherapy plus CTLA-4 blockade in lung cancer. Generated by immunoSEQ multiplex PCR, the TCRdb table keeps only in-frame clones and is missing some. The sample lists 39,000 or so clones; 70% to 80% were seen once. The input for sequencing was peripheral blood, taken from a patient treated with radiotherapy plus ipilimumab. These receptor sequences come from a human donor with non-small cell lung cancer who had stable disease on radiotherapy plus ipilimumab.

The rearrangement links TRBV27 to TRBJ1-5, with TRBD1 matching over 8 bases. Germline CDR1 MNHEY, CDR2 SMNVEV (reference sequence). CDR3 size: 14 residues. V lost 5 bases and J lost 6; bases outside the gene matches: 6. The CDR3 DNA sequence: TGTGCCAGCAGTCTGGACAGGGCGGCTCAGCCCCAGCATTTT. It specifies CASSLDRAAQPQHF.

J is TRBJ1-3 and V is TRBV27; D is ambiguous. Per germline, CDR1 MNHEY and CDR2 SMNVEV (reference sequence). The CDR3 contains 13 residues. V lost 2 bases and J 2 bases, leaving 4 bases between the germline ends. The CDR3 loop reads CASSLVAGNTIYF. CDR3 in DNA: TGTGCCAGCAGTTTAGTGGCTGGAAACACCATATATTTT.

This CDR3 is CATKGRPCSYNEQFF. The CDR3 DNA reads TGCGCCACCAAGGGGCGGCCCTGCTCCTACAATGAGCAGTTCTTC. The rearrangement links TRBV10-1 to TRBJ2-1; perhaps TRBD1 as D (5 bases). The germline V gene encodes CDR1 WNHNN and CDR2 SYGVQD (reference sequence). V was pared by 10 bases and J by 0 bases, with 16 bases between. The CDR3 consists of 15 residues.

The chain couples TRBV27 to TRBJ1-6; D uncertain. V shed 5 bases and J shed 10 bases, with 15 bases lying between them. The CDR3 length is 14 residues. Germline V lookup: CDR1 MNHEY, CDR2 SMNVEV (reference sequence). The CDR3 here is CASSPLVGPSPLHF. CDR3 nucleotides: TGTGCCAGCAGTCCCCTCGTGGGCCCCTCACCCCTCCACTTT.

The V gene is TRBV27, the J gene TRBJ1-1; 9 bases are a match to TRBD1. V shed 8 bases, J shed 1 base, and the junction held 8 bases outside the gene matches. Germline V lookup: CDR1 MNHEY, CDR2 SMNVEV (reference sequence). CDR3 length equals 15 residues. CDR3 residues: CASDPNRGRNTEAFF. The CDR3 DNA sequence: TGTGCCAGCGATCCTAACAGGGGGCGGAACACTGAAGCTTTCTTT.

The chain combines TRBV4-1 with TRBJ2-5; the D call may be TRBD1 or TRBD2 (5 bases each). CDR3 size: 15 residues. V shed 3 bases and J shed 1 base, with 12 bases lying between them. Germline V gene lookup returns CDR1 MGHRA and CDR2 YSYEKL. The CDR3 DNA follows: TGCGCCAGCAGCCAGGGGCAGGGACCCCAAGAGACCCAGTACTTC. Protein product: CASSQGQGPQETQYF.

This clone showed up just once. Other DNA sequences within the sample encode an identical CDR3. DNA of the CDR3: TGTGCCAGCAGTGAGTCAAATCAGCCCCAGCATTTT. Protein: CASSESNQPQHF. The chain links TRBV2 to TRBJ1-5; D is undetermined. Trimming removed 3 bases from V and 4 bases from J, with 4 bases in between. The V gene's germline CDR1 is SNHLY and CDR2 FYNNEI. The CDR3 has 12 residues.

CDR3 loop: CASTEGLAGNTGELFF. The CDR3 DNA sequence: TGCGCCAGCACCGAGGGACTAGCGGGGAACACCGGGGAGCTGTTTTTT. The chain couples TRBV10-2 to TRBJ2-2; 12 bases line up with TRBD2. The CDR3 sequence is 16 residues long. Germline V lookup: CDR1 WSHSY, CDR2 SAAADI. V shed 7 bases and J 1 base; nucleotides not matched to a gene: 4.

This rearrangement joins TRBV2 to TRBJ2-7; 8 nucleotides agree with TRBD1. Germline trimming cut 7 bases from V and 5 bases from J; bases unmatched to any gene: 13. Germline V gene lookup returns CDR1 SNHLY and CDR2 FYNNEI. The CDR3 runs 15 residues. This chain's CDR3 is CASTLTGAISHEQYF. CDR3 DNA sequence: TGTGCCAGCACCCTGACAGGGGCAATCAGCCACGAGCAGTACTTC.

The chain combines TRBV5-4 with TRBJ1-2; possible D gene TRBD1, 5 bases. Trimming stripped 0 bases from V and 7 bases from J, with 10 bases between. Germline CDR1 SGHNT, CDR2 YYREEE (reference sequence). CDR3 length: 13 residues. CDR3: CASSLGGEFGYTF. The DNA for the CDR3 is TGTGCCAGCAGCTTGGGGGGGGAGTTTGGCTACACCTTC.

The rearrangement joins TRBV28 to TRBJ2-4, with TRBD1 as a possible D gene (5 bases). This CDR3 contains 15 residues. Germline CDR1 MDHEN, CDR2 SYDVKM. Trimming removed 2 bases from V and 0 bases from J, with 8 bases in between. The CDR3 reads CASSLPGIAKNIQYF. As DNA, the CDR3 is TGTGCCAGCAGTTTACCAGGGATAGCCAAAAACATTCAGTACTTC.

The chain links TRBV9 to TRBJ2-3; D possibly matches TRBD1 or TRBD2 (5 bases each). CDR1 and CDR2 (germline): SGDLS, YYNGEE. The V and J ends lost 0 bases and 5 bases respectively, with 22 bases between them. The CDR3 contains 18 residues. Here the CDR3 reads CASSVAPSGATGRDTQYF. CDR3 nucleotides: TGTGCCAGCAGCGTAGCCCCCTCCGGGGCGACGGGGAGAGATACGCAGTATTTT.

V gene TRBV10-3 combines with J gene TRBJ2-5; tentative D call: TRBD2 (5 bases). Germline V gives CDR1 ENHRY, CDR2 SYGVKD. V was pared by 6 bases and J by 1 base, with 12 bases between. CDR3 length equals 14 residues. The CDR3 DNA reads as TGTGCCATCAGCGGAGGACGGCGCCAAGAGACCCAGTACTTC. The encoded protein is CAISGGRRQETQYF.

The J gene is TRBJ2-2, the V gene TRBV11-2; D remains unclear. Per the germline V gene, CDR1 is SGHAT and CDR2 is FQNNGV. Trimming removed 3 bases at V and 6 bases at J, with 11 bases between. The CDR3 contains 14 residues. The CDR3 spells CASSFDLVSGELFF. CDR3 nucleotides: TGTGCCAGCAGCTTCGACCTAGTGTCCGGGGAGCTGTTTTTT.

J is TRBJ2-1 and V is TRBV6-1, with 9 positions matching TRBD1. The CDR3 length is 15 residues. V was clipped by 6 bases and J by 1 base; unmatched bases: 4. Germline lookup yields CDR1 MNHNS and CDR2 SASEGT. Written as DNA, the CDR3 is TGTGCCAGCAGGGTACAGGGGGCTTCCTACAATGAGCAGTTCTTC. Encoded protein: CASRVQGASYNEQFF.

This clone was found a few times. CDR3 amino acids: CASAGTGHQPQHF. For the CDR3, the DNA is TGTGCCAGTGCCGGGACAGGGCACCAGCCCCAGCATTTT. The genes are TRBV19 and TRBJ1-5; TRBD1 aligns across 9 bases. The germline gives CDR1 LNHDA, CDR2 SQIVND (reference sequence). The V and J ends lost 8 bases and 7 bases, in that order; junction bases with no gene match: 6. This CDR3 has 13 residues.

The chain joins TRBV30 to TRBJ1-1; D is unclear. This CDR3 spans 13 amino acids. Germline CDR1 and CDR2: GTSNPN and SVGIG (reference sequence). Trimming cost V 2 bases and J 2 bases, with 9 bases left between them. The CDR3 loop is CAWSRKPNTEAFF. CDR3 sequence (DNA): TGTGCCTGGAGTAGGAAACCAAACACTGAAGCTTTCTTT.

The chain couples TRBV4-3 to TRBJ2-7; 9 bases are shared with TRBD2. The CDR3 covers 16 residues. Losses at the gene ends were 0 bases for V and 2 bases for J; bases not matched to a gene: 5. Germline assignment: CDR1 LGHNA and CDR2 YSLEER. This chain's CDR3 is CASSQEVAGAPYEQYF. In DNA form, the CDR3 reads TGCGCCAGCAGCCAAGAGGTAGCGGGGGCCCCCTACGAGCAGTACTTC.

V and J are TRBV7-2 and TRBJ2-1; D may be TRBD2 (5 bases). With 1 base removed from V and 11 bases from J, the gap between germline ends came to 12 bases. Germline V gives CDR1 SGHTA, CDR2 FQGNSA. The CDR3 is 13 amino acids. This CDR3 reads CASSLERETKQFF. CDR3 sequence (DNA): TGTGCCAGCAGCTTAGAGAGGGAAACGAAGCAGTTCTTC.

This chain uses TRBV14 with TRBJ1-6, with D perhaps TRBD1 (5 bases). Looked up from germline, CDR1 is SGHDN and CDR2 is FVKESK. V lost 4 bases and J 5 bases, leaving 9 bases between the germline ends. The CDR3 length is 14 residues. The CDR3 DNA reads TGTGCCAGCAGCCTCCGGGGGGATAATTCACCCCTCCACTTT. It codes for CASSLRGDNSPLHF.

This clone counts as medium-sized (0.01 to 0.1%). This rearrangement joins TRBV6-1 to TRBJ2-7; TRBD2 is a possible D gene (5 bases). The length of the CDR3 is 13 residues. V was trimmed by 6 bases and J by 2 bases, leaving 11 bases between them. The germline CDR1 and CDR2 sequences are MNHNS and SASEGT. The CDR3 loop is CASSTAGTYEQYF. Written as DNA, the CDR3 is TGTGCCAGCAGCACGGCCGGGACCTACGAGCAGTACTTC.

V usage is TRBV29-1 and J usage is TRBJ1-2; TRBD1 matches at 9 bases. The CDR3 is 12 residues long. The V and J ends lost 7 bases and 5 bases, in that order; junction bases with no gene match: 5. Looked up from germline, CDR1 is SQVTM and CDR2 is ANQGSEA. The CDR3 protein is CSESGTGYGYTF. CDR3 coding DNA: TGCAGCGAGTCAGGGACAGGGTATGGCTACACCTTC.